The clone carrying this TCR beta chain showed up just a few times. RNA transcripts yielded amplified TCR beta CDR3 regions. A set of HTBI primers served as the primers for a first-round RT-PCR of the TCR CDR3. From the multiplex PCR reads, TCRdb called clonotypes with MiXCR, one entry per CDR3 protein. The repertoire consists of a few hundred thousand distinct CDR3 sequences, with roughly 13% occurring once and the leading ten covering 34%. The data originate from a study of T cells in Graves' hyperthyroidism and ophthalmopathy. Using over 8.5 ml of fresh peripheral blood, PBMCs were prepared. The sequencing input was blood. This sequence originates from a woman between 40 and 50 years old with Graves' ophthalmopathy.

CDR3 residues: CSASRSSLETQYF. Written as DNA, the CDR3 is TGCAGTGCCAGCCGGAGTAGTCTGGAGACCCAGTACTTC. This chain links TRBV20-1 with TRBJ2-5; no reliable D call. The CDR3 length is 13 residues. V gave up 6 bases and J gave up 5 bases, with 16 bases separating them. Germline assignment: CDR1 DFQATT and CDR2 SNEGSKA (reference sequence).